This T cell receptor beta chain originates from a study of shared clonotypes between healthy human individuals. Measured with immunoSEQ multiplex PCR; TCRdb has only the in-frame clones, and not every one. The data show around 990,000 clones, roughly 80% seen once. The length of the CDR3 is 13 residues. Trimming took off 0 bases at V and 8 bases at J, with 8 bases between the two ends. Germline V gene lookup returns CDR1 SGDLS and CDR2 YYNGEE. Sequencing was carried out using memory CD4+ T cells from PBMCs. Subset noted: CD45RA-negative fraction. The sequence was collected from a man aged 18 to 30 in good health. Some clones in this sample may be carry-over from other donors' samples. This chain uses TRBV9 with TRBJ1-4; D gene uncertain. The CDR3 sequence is CASSVAYGEKLFF. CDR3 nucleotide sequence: TGTGCCAGCAGCGTAGCTTACGGGGAAAAACTGTTTTTT.